This entry lists 21 T cell receptor beta chains sequenced from one sample in a study of T cell responses to AZD1222 COVID-19 vaccine. Sequencing used immunoSEQ multiplex PCR; TCRdb keeps in-frame clones, though not all of them. This table has some 200,000 clones, 85% to 95% appearing once. The specimen comprised peripheral blood, sampled on day 0 of AZD1222 vaccination. The receptors here all came from an adult in good health.

V usage is TRBV19 and J usage is TRBJ1-4; the match to TRBD1 covers 8 bases. CDR3 size: 16 residues. The germline V gene has CDR1 LNHDA and CDR2 SQIVND (reference sequence). V was pared by 3 bases and J by 3 bases, with 6 bases of the junction left unmatched. In nucleotides, the CDR3 is TGTGCCAGTAGTATTTGGGGCAGGGGGCCTAATGAAAAACTGTTTTTT. It encodes CASSIWGRGPNEKLFF.

The V gene is TRBV30, the J gene TRBJ1-5, with D possibly matching TRBD1 (5 bases). With 1 base removed from V and 6 bases from J, the gap between germline ends came to 13 bases. The CDR3 has 14 residues. The germline V gene has CDR1 GTSNPN and CDR2 SVGIG (reference sequence). The CDR3 DNA reads as TGTGCCTGGAGTGGGGGGAATGAGGGTCAGCCCCAGCATTTT. It yields the protein CAWSGGNEGQPQHF.

This chain connects TRBV18 to TRBJ2-7; 7 nucleotides line up with TRBD2. The CDR3 runs 15 residues. CDR1 KGHSH and CDR2 LQKENI come from the germline V gene. V lost 1 base and J lost 2; bases outside the gene matches: 5. The CDR3: CASSPRGGLTYEQYF. As DNA, the CDR3 is TGTGCCAGCTCACCACGCGGGGGTTTAACCTACGAGCAGTACTTC. Full variable domain (rest looked up from reference TRBV18 and TRBJ2-7): NAGVMQNPRHLVRRRGQEARLRCSPMKGHSHVYWYRQLPEEGLKFMVYLQKENIIDESGMPKERFSAEFPKEGPSILRIQQVVRGDSAAYFCASSPRGGLTYEQYFGPGTRLTVT.

This chain joins TRBV30 and TRBJ1-4; D might be TRBD1 (6 bases). Trimming took off 0 bases at V and 8 bases at J, with 7 bases between the two ends. The length of the CDR3 is 12 residues. The germline CDR1 and CDR2 sequences are GTSNPN and SVGIG (reference sequence). The CDR3 DNA is TGTGCCTGGAGTGTAACAGGGGAAAAACTGTTTTTT. Translating it yields CAWSVTGEKLFF.

Points on this clone: Other DNA sequences in this specimen translate into the identical CDR3. The chain is built from TRBV9 and TRBJ1-3, with unresolved D. V was shortened by 10 bases and J by 0 bases, with 8 bases between the two germline ends. The CDR3 is 12 amino acids. Germline V CDR1 and CDR2: SGDLS, YYNGEE. The DNA of the CDR3 is TGTGCCCGGCGAGTCTCTGGAAACACCATATATTTT. Translating it yields CARRVSGNTIYF. Combining the CDR3 with reference TRBV9 and TRBJ1-3 gives the whole variable domain DSGVTQTPKHLITATGQRVTLRCSPRSGDLSVYWYQQSLDQGLQFLIQYYNGEERAKGNILERFSAQQFPDLHSELNLSSLELGDSALYFCARRVSGNTIYFGEGSWLTVV.

The chain joins TRBV27 to TRBJ2-2; D is unresolved. V was trimmed by 4 bases and J by 2 bases, leaving 11 bases between them. The CDR3 consists of 15 residues. Germline CDR1 and CDR2: MNHEY and SMNVEV (reference sequence). CDR3 protein: CASSSLWLNTGELFF. The CDR3 DNA follows: TGTGCCAGCAGTTCCCTCTGGCTTAACACCGGGGAGCTGTTTTTT.

The chain combines TRBV24-1 with TRBJ2-2; D is undetermined. V was trimmed by 0 bases and J by 1 base, leaving 5 bases between them. Germline lookup yields CDR1 KGHDR and CDR2 SFDVKD. The length of the CDR3 is 15 residues. In nucleotides, the CDR3 is TGTGCCACCAGTGATTTGGGGGAGAACACCGGGGAGCTGTTTTTT. This translates into CATSDLGENTGELFF.

The chain carries TRBV2 and TRBJ2-1; D is unresolved. The CDR3 is 17 residues long. In germline, CDR1 is SNHLY, CDR2 FYNNEI. V dropped 1 base and J dropped 2 bases, with 15 bases sitting between them. DNA of the CDR3: TGTGCCAGCAGTGAAGATGGCTTCGGCGCGACCTACAATGAGCAGTTCTTC. Amino acid sequence: CASSEDGFGATYNEQFF.

The V gene is TRBV16, the J gene TRBJ2-5; D might be TRBD1 or TRBD2, each matching 5 bases. Between the trimmed V and J ends, which lost 0 bases and 4 bases, there was a span of 9 bases. This CDR3 is built from 14 residues. Germline-derived CDR1 and CDR2 are KGHSY and FQNENV. CDR3 residues: CASSQSGTGETQYF. CDR3 coding DNA: TGTGCCAGCAGCCAATCAGGGACGGGAGAGACCCAGTACTTC.

This chain uses TRBV6-2 or TRBV6-3 with TRBJ1-2; unclear D gene. V was shortened by 5 bases and J by 8 bases, with 9 bases between the two germline ends. The CDR3 covers 11 residues. Germline V gene sequence: CDR1 MNHEY, CDR2 SVGEGT. The chain's CDR3 is CASSPRKGYTF. CDR3 bases: TGTGCCAGCAGTCCAAGGAAGGGCTACACCTTC.

The rearrangement joins TRBV29-1 to TRBJ1-2, with 9 nucleotides matching TRBD1. The ends lost 7 bases at V and 6 bases at J; junction bases unmatched: 12. The CDR3 runs to 14 residues. Germline lookup yields CDR1 SQVTM and CDR2 ANQGSEA. CDR3 loop: CSAATGGAGNGYTF. In nucleotides, the CDR3 is TGCAGCGCCGCTACAGGGGGCGCAGGTAATGGCTACACCTTC.

This clone was seen more than once but under ten times. V gene TRBV19 combines with J gene TRBJ2-3; D might be TRBD2 (5 bases). This CDR3 region has 15 residues. Trimming shortened V by 4 bases and J by 1 base, and 12 bases separated the two germline ends. Germline CDR1 LNHDA, CDR2 SQIVND (reference sequence). The CDR3 DNA reads as TGTGCCAGTAGTAGTGAGCGGACCCGCACAGATACGCAGTATTTT. Translating gives CASSSERTRTDTQYF.

The chain combines TRBV19 with TRBJ2-4, with 9 bases aligning to TRBD2. Germline V gene lookup returns CDR1 LNHDA and CDR2 SQIVND (reference sequence). With V trimmed by 5 bases and J by 6 bases, 5 bases remained unmatched. CDR3 length: 14 residues. The CDR3 sequence: CASSGGGAVNIQYF. CDR3 DNA: TGTGCCAGTAGTGGCGGGGGGGCAGTAAACATTCAGTACTTC.

The chain links TRBV29-1 to TRBJ2-1; D ambiguous. The germline V gene has CDR1 SQVTM and CDR2 ANQGSEA. The CDR3 runs to 11 residues. V lost 4 bases and J 5 bases, leaving 6 bases between the germline ends. The CDR3 DNA reads as TGCAGCGTTGCCGCTAACAATGAGCAGTTCTTC. Protein: CSVAANNEQFF.

The chain employs TRBV10-3 and TRBJ1-2, with 9 bases that match TRBD1. This CDR3 has 13 residues. J lost 8 bases, V lost 6 bases, and 7 bases had no gene match. The germline gives CDR1 ENHRY, CDR2 SYGVKD. The CDR3 sequence is CAIRTGGRNGYTF. For the CDR3, the DNA is TGTGCCATCAGAACAGGGGGCCGCAACGGCTACACCTTC.

This sequence joins TRBV11-1 and TRBJ2-3; maybe TRBD1 (7 bases). V lost 4 bases and J lost 6, with 11 bases in between. Germline CDR1 SGHAT, CDR2 FQDESV (reference sequence). CDR3 length: 13 residues. The CDR3 DNA follows: TGTGCCAGCAGCTCCCCAGGGGGGGATACGCAGTATTTT. Its protein product is CASSSPGGDTQYF.

This clone came up once. V usage is TRBV7-9 and J usage is TRBJ2-5, with D uncertain. CDR1 is SEHNR and CDR2 is FQNEAQ in the germline V gene (reference sequence). Trimming removed 5 bases from V and 3 bases from J, with 10 bases in between. The CDR3 totals 13 residues. The CDR3, as DNA: TGTGCCAGCAGCCTCACTCAGGAAGAGACCCAGTACTTC. Protein product: CASSLTQEETQYF.

The chain joins TRBV5-1 to TRBJ1-1, with no clear D. V dropped 5 bases and J dropped 0 bases, with 11 bases sitting between them. Germline CDR1 SGHRS, CDR2 YFSETQ. The CDR3 has 14 amino acids. CDR3 in amino acids: CASRSRGVNTEAFF. CDR3 nucleotide sequence: TGCGCCAGCAGGTCCCGGGGAGTGAACACTGAAGCTTTCTTT.

The rearrangement links TRBV7-2 to TRBJ2-3; 15 nucleotides match TRBD2. V trimming: 4 bases; J trimming: 2 bases; junction bases outside the gene matches: 7. CDR1 and CDR2 (germline): SGHTA, FQGNSA. The CDR3 contains 18 residues. The DNA for the CDR3 is TGTGCCAGCAGCTCCCCCAGGACTAGCGGGAGGGCCACAGATACGCAGTATTTT. As protein: CASSSPRTSGRATDTQYF.

The genes are TRBV11-2 and TRBJ2-5, with a tentative D call TRBD1 (5 bases). The CDR3 extends over 12 amino acids. CDR1 SGHAT and CDR2 FQNNGV come from the germline V gene. V was pared by 4 bases and J by 3 bases, with 6 bases between. For the CDR3, the DNA is TGTGCCAGCAGCTCCAGGGAAGAGACCCAGTACTTC. Translating it yields CASSSREETQYF.

This rearrangement joins TRBV28 to TRBJ1-4, with 8 bases fitting TRBD1. The CDR3 runs 13 residues. Germline CDR1 and CDR2: MDHEN and SYDVKM. Germline trimming cut 6 bases from V and 6 bases from J; bases unmatched to any gene: 3. The DNA for the CDR3 is TGTGCCAGCAGGGACAGGGCGGATGAAAAACTGTTTTTT. It translates to CASRDRADEKLFF.